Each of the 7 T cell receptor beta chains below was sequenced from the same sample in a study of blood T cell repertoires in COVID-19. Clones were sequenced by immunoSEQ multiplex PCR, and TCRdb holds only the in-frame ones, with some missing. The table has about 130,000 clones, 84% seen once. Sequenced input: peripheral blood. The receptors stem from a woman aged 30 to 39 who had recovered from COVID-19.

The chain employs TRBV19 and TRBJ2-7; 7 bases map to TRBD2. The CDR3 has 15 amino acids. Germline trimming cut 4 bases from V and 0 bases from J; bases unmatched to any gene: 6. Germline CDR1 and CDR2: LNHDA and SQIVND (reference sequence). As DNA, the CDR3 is TGTGCCAGTAGTACGCGACTAGCAGACTCCTACGAGCAGTACTTC. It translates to CASSTRLADSYEQYF.

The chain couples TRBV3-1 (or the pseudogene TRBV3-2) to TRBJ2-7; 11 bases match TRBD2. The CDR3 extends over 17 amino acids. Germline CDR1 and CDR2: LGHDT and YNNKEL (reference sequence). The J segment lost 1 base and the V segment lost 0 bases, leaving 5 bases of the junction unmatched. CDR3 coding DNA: TGTGCCAGCAGCCAAGAAGGCCTAGCGGGAGGTTCCTACGAGCAGTACTTC. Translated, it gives CASSQEGLAGGSYEQYF.

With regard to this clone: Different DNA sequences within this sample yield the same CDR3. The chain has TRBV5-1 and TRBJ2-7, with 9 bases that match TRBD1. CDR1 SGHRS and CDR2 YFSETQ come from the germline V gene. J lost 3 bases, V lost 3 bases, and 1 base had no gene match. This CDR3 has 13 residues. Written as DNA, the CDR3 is TGCGCCAGCAGCTCGGGACAGGGCTACGAGCAGTACTTC. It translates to CASSSGQGYEQYF.

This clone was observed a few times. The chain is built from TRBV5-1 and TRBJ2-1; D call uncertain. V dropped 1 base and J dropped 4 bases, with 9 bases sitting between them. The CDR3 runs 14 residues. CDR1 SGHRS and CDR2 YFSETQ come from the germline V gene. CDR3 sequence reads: CASSLSIFYNEQFF. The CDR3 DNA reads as TGCGCCAGCAGCTTGAGCATTTTTTACAATGAGCAGTTCTTC.

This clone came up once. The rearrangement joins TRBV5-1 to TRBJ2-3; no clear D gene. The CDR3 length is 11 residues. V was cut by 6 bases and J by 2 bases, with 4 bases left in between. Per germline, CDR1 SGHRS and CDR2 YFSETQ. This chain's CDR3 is CASTSTDTQYF. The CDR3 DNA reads TGCGCCAGCACCTCCACAGATACGCAGTATTTT.

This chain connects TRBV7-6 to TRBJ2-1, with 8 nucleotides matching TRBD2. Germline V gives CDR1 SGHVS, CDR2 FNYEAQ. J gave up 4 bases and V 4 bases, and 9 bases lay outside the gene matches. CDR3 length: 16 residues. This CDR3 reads CASSSGAGVTYNEQFF. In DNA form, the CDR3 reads TGTGCCAGCAGCTCAGGAGCGGGAGTAACATACAATGAGCAGTTCTTC.

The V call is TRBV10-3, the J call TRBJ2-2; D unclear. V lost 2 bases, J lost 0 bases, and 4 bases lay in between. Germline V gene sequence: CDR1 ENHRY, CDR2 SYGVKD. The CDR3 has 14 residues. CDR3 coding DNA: TGTGCCATCAGTGAGACAGCGAACACCGGGGAGCTGTTTTTT. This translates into CAISETANTGELFF.